Here is one TCR beta chain with its context. The PCR ran on 60 Vbeta and 13 Jbeta primers. Profiled with immunoSEQ multiplex PCR; TCRdb holds only in-frame clones, not every one. The data show 250,000 or so clones, over 75% seen once. The data are from a study of cytomegalovirus exposure and HLA in healthy donors. The CDR3 runs to 14 residues. Germline-derived CDR1 and CDR2 are SGHTA and FQGTGA. Trimming took 2 bases from V and 3 from J; bases not matched to a gene: 3. This TCR came from a human donor in good health. Sequencing was carried out using PBMCs. The chain joins TRBV7-3 to TRBJ2-7, with 8 positions matching TRBD2. CDR3 protein: CASSLGGGYYEQYF. DNA for the CDR3: TGTGCCAGCAGCTTAGGCGGGGGGTACTACGAGCAGTACTTC.